This note documents a single T cell receptor beta chain sequence. Its antigen is unknown. This specimen belongs to a study of T-cell reconstitution after alpha-beta-depleted transplantation in children. The CDR3 consists of 17 residues. V lost 10 bases and J lost 1; bases outside the gene matches: 11. Unique molecular identifiers were used in preparing the TCRbeta library. MiXCR, run by TCRdb on the PCR reads, gives a single entry per CDR3 protein. Here the sample spans roughly 570,000 distinct CDR3 sequences, around 27% being singletons. General study findings and limits: T-cell numbers and diversity, one year after transplant, stemmed largely from T cells that were newly produced. The high TCRbeta diversity at day 60 in some patients came from surviving recipient T cells and thymic progenitors. There were reportedly several hundred expanded graft clones from which alpha-beta T cells came about two months after transplant.

The rearrangement joins TRBV12-3 or TRBV12-4 to TRBJ2-1; TRBD2 agrees at 12 bases. The TCR sequence derives from a boy in the first two years of life with Wiskott-Aldrich syndrome, due to receive a stem cell transplant. Sequenced here: PBMCs, sampled before TCRalphabeta/CD19-depleted stem cell transplant. The CDR3 nucleotides read TGTGCCACCGCGAGGACTAGCGGGAAAATTTCCTACAATGAGCAGTTCTTC. Its protein product is CATARTSGKISYNEQFF.